One sample yielded the 16 T cell receptor beta chains listed below, sequenced in a study of blood T cell repertoires in COVID-19. The repertoire was sequenced with immunoSEQ multiplex PCR; TCRdb's copy has only in-frame clones and lacks some. The sample carries approximately 190,000 clones, roughly 81% recorded once. The sequenced sample consisted of peripheral blood. All receptors come from a woman in her sixties or seventies with active or convalescent COVID-19.

The chain is built from TRBV20-1 and TRBJ2-3, with TRBD2 matching over 12 bases. CDR1 is DFQATT and CDR2 is SNEGSKA in the germline V gene (reference sequence). V lost 3 bases and J lost 3; bases outside the gene matches: 7. The CDR3 has 16 amino acids. CDR3: CSASQLTSGRTDTQYF. In DNA form, the CDR3 reads TGCAGTGCTAGTCAATTGACTAGCGGGAGAACAGATACGCAGTATTTT.

CDR3 sequence (DNA): TGCAGCGTTGCCATCAGCTATGGCTACACCTTC. It is translated as CSVAISYGYTF. V usage is TRBV29-1 and J usage is TRBJ1-2, with unresolved D. CDR3 length equals 11 residues. V lost 4 bases and J lost 4, with 7 bases in between. Germline CDR1 reads SQVTM; CDR2 reads ANQGSEA.

This clone has a handful of counts. The chain recombines TRBV2 with TRBJ2-4; 8 bases are a match to TRBD1. The germline CDR1 and CDR2 sequences are SNHLY and FYNNEI. The length of the CDR3 is 15 residues. V trimming: 5 bases; J trimming: 2 bases; junction bases outside the gene matches: 5. The chain's CDR3 is CASSKQGDTKNIQYF. The DNA of the CDR3 is TGTGCCAGCAGTAAACAGGGGGATACCAAAAACATTCAGTACTTC.

The CDR3 sequence: CATSVGTGDEKLFF. CDR3 DNA sequence: TGTGCCACCAGTGTGGGGACAGGAGATGAAAAACTGTTTTTT. J is TRBJ1-4 and V is TRBV24-1, with TRBD1 matching 8 bases. CDR3 size: 14 residues. V trimming: 5 bases; J trimming: 6 bases; junction bases outside the gene matches: 4. From germline, CDR1 is KGHDR and CDR2 SFDVKD.

This chain connects TRBV18 to TRBJ2-1; TRBD2 aligns across 12 bases. The V segment lost 4 bases and the J segment 7 bases; nucleotides outside the gene matches: 8. There are 16 residues in the CDR3. CDR1 is KGHSH and CDR2 is LQKENI in the germline V gene. The CDR3 nucleotides are TGTGCCAGCTCACGAGAGGGACTAGCGGGTAGTAATGAGCAGTTCTTC. Protein sequence: CASSREGLAGSNEQFF.

This clone came up once. The chain couples TRBV18 to TRBJ1-4; TRBD1 agrees at 7 bases. This CDR3 spans 13 amino acids. Germline values: CDR1 KGHSH, CDR2 LQKENI. Trimming took 5 bases from V and 6 from J; bases not matched to a gene: 3. CDR3 sequence reads: CASSRDRDEKLFF. In DNA form, the CDR3 reads TGTGCCAGCTCAAGGGACAGAGATGAAAAACTGTTTTTT.

This chain joins TRBV7-9 and TRBJ2-5; 7 bases are a match to TRBD1. Germline V gives CDR1 SEHNR, CDR2 FQNEAQ (reference sequence). The CDR3 totals 17 residues. V shed 0 bases, J shed 4 bases, and the junction held 11 bases outside the gene matches. DNA for the CDR3: TGTGCCAGCAGCTTAGCAGGACAGGCCCCTGGGGTAGAGACCCAGTACTTC. Protein product: CASSLAGQAPGVETQYF.

Written as DNA, the CDR3 is TGCGCCAGCAGCCTTTCTTACAGGGAAGACACTGAAGCTTTCTTT. Translation: CASSLSYREDTEAFF. The J gene is TRBJ1-1, the V gene TRBV4-1; TRBD1 is a possible D gene (6 bases). The length of the CDR3 is 15 residues. Per germline, CDR1 MGHRA and CDR2 YSYEKL. V dropped 4 bases and J dropped 3 bases, with 15 bases sitting between them.

This chain connects TRBV10-2 to TRBJ1-2, with D possibly being TRBD1 (5 bases). This CDR3 comprises 13 residues. The germline V gene encodes CDR1 WSHSY and CDR2 SAAADI. The V and J ends lost 3 bases and 1 base respectively, with 6 bases between them. Here the CDR3 reads CASSDRVNYGYTF. The CDR3 DNA sequence: TGCGCCAGCAGTGACAGGGTTAACTATGGCTACACCTTC.

This clone was recorded only once. The chain combines TRBV29-1 with TRBJ2-1; no clear D gene. The CDR3 covers 12 residues. V was clipped by 5 bases and J by 8 bases, with 13 bases between them. Looked up from germline, CDR1 is SQVTM and CDR2 is ANQGSEA. The CDR3 DNA follows: TGCAGCGTTCTAGTTGTCAGCGATGAGCAGTTCTTC. Translating it yields CSVLVVSDEQFF.

The V and J genes are TRBV9 and TRBJ1-3, with TRBD1 as a possible D gene (6 bases). There are 18 residues in the CDR3. V was pared by 4 bases and J by 0 bases, with 20 bases between. Germline V gene sequence: CDR1 SGDLS, CDR2 YYNGEE. The CDR3: CASSPRPLGDNSGNTIYF. The CDR3 coding sequence is TGTGCCAGCAGCCCTCGCCCGTTGGGGGACAACTCTGGAAACACCATATATTTT.

The chain recombines TRBV7-9 with TRBJ2-3, with D perhaps TRBD1 (6 bases). CDR1 SEHNR and CDR2 FQNEAQ come from the germline V gene (reference sequence). V was pared by 1 base and J by 3 bases, with 11 bases between. The CDR3 is 15 residues long. The CDR3 DNA is TGTGCCAGCAGCTTAGATGGGGGCGCGACAGATACGCAGTATTTT. This translates into CASSLDGGATDTQYF.

This rearrangement joins TRBV6-5 to TRBJ2-1; 9 bases are a match to TRBD2. The V segment lost 2 bases and the J segment 5 bases; nucleotides outside the gene matches: 7. Per germline, CDR1 MNHEY and CDR2 SVGAGI. CDR3 size: 16 residues. CDR3 bases: TGTGCCAGCAGTTACAAGAGGACTAGCGCTAACAATGAGCAGTTCTTC. It is translated as CASSYKRTSANNEQFF.

The chain employs TRBV29-1 and TRBJ2-6; D perhaps matches TRBD1 (7 bases). V lost 0 bases to trimming and J lost 1 base, with 16 bases between them. This CDR3 has 18 amino acids. Germline V lookup: CDR1 SQVTM, CDR2 ANQGSEA. The CDR3: CSVEEWRDRVSGANVLTF. CDR3 nucleotide sequence: TGCAGCGTTGAAGAGTGGCGGGACAGAGTTTCTGGGGCCAACGTCCTGACTTTC.

The chain carries TRBV6-9 and TRBJ2-7; 7 nucleotides match TRBD1. V lost 7 bases, J lost 5 bases, and 20 bases stayed unmatched. CDR3 size: 17 residues. The germline gives CDR1 MNHGY, CDR2 SVAAGI. CDR3 DNA sequence: TGTGCCAGCACCGTTATAGGGACCGGACAGGCGATTCACGAGCAGTACTTC. It encodes CASTVIGTGQAIHEQYF.

The rearrangement uses TRBV7-3 and TRBJ2-2; possible D gene TRBD1, 5 bases. The ends were cut back, 0 bases at V and 4 bases at J, with 9 bases in the middle. The germline V gene has CDR1 SGHTA and CDR2 FQGTGA. This CDR3 comprises 15 residues. The CDR3 coding sequence is TGTGCCAGCAGCTTAACCCCAGGGCTCACCGGGGAGCTGTTTTTT. This translates into CASSLTPGLTGELFF.